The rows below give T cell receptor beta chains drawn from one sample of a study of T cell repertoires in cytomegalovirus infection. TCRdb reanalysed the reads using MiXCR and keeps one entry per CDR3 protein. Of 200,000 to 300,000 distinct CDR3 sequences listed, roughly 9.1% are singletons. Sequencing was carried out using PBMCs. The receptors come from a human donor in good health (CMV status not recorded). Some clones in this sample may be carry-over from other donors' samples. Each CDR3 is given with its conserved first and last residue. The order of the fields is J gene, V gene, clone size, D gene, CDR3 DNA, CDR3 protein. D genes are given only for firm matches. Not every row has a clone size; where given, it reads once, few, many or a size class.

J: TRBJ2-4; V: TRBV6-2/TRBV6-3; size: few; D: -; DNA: TGTGCCAGCAGCCCTAGAGGCATTCAGTACTTC; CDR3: CASSPRGIQYF
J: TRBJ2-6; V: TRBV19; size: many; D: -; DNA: TGTGCCAGTAGTGATGCGAACTCTGGGGCCAACGTCCTGACTTTC; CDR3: CASSDANSGANVLTF
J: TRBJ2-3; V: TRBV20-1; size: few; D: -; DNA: TGCAGTATGGAAAAGAGCACAGATACGCAGTATTTT; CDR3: CSMEKSTDTQYF
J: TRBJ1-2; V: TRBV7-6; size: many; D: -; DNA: TGTGCCAGCAGCTTGATCAATAACTATGGCTACACCTTC; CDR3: CASSLINNYGYTF
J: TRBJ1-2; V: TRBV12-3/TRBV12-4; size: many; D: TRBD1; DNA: TGTGCCAGCAGCCTCAAGACAGGGGGTGGCTACACCTTC; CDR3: CASSLKTGGGYTF
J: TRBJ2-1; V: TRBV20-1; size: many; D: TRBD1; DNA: TGCAGTGCTACCGGCTCGTACAGGGGGACCTACAATGAGCAGTTCTTC; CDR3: CSATGSYRGTYNEQFF
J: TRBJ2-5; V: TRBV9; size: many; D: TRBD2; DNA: TGTGCCAGCAGCGTAGAAGCGGGAGCCACTGGGACCCAGTACTTC; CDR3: CASSVEAGATGTQYF
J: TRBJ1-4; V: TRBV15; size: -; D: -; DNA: TGTGCCACCAGCAGAGAACAGGAAACTAATGAAAAACTGTTTTTT; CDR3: CATSREQETNEKLFF
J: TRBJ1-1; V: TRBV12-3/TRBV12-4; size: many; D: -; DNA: TGTGCCAGCAGTTTATCAGGGAGAGACACTGAAGCTTTCTTT; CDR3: CASSLSGRDTEAFF
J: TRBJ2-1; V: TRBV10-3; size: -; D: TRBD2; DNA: TGTGCCATCAGTGCCCCACCTCTAGCGGGAGTGGTCAATGAGCAGTTCTTC; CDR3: CAISAPPLAGVVNEQFF
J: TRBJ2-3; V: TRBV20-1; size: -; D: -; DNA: TGCAGTGCCAGACAGGCGGGCACAGATACGCAGTATTTT; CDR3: CSARQAGTDTQYF
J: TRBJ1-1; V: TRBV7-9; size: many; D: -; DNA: TGTGCCAGCAGCTTAGTGGCAGGAGGTGAAGCTTTCTTT; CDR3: CASSLVAGGEAFF
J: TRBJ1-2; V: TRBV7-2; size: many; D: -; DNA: TGTGCCAGCAGCCCCGCAGGGTCCTATGGCTACACCTTC; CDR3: CASSPAGSYGYTF
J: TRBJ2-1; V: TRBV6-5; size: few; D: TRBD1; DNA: TGTGCCAGCAGTTACGCTCCGGGACAGGGGGCCAGGAATGAGCAGTTCTTC; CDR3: CASSYAPGQGARNEQFF
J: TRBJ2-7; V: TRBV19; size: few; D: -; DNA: TGTGCCAGTTCCCCGGACACGACCTACGAGCAGTACTTC; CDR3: CASSPDTTYEQYF
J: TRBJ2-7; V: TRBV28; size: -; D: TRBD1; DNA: TGTGCCAGCAGTTCGCCGGACAGGGGGGACTACGAGCAGTACTTC; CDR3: CASSSPDRGDYEQYF
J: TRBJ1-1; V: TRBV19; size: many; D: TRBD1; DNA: TGTGCCAGTAGTACAGGGACAGGGGGCTGGGGCACTGAAGCTTTCTTT; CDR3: CASSTGTGGWGTEAFF
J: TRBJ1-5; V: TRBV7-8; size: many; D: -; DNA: TGTGCCAGCAGCTTAGCTACAGGGTTTACCAATCAGCCCCAGCATTTT; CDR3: CASSLATGFTNQPQHF
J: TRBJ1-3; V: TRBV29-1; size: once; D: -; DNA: TGCAGCGCTATTGGGGGAAACACCATATATTTT; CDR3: CSAIGGNTIYF
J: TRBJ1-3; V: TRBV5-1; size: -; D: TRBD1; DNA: TGCGCCAGCAGCGGGACAGGGTTGGGGACTGGAAACACCATATATTTT; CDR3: CASSGTGLGTGNTIYF
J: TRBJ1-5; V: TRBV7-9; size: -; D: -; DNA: TGTGCCAGCAGCGCCGAGGGGGTCGGAAATCAGCCCCAGCATTTT; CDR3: CASSAEGVGNQPQHF
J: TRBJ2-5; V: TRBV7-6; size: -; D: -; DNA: TGTGCCAGCAGCCTAAGTGTTCAGAAGACCCAGTACTTC; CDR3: CASSLSVQKTQYF
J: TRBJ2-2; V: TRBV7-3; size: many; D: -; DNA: TGTGCCAGCAGCATAAACGTCGACACCGGGGAGCTGTTTTTT; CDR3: CASSINVDTGELFF
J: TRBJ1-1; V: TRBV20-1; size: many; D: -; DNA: TGCAGTGCTAGAGTGGGGAGCCGGATGAACACTGAAGCTTTCTTT; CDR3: CSARVGSRMNTEAFF
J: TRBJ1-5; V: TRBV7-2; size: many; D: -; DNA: TGTGCCAGCAGCGTACAGGGTAATCAGCCCCAGCATTTT; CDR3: CASSVQGNQPQHF
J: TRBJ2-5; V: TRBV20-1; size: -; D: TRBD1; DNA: TGCAGTGCATCGACAGGGGGGCGGGAGACCCAGTACTTC; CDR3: CSASTGGRETQYF
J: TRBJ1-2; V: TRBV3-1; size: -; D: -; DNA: TGTGCCAGCAGCCAAGTGCGGGGGAAGGGCTACACCTTC; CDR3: CASSQVRGKGYTF
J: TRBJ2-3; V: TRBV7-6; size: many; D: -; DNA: TGTGCCAGCAGCTTACTGGGCGGAGCAACAGATACGCAGTATTTT; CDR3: CASSLLGGATDTQYF
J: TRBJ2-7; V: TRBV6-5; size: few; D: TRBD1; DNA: TGTGCCAGCAGTTTCGGACAGGGACAGGGGTACGAGCAGTACTTC; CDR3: CASSFGQGQGYEQYF
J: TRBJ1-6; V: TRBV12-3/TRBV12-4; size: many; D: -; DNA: TGTGCCAGCAGTCCGCAGGGTAATTCACCCCTCCACTTT; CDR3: CASSPQGNSPLHF
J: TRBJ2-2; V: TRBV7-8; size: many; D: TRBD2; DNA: TGTGCCAGCAGCTTATCACCGGGACTAGCGGAGAGAACCGGGGAGCTGTTTTTT; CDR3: CASSLSPGLAERTGELFF
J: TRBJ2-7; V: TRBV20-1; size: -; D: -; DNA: TGCAGTGCTAGTCGGCTAGGGGGATACGAGCAGTACTTC; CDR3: CSASRLGGYEQYF
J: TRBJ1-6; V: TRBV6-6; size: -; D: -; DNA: TGTGCCACCTCAGCCTCTACGGAGAATTCACCCCTCCACTTT; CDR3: CATSASTENSPLHF
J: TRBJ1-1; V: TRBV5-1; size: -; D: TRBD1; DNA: TGCGCCAGCAGCCAACAGGGGGTCGACACTGAAGCTTTCTTT; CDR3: CASSQQGVDTEAFF
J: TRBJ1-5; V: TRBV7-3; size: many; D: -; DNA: TGTGCCAGCAGCTTAAGCGTTGATCAGCCCCAGCATTTT; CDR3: CASSLSVDQPQHF
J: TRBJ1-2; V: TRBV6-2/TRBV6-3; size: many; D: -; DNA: TGTGCCAGCAGAACCGGGACGCCGAGGAGCTACACCTTC; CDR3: CASRTGTPRSYTF
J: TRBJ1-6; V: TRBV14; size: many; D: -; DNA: TGTGCCAGCAGCCAAGACTACGGCGGGGTCTCACCCCTCCACTTT; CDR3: CASSQDYGGVSPLHF
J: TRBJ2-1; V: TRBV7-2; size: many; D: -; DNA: TGTGCCAGCAGCTTACTGACTAGAGAGGAGCAGTTCTTC; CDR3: CASSLLTREEQFF
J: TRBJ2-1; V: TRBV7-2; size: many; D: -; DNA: TGTGCCAGCAGCTTAGAAGGGCTAGCCCCGGCAAGGCAGTTCTTC; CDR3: CASSLEGLAPARQFF
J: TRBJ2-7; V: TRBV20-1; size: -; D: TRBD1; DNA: TGCAGTGCCAGCACAGGGGGCGACTCCTACGAGCAGTACTTC; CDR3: CSASTGGDSYEQYF
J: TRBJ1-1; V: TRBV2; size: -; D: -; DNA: TGTGCCAGCAGTATCGTACAGGTTGGTCGGCCTGAAGCTTTCTTT; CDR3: CASSIVQVGRPEAFF
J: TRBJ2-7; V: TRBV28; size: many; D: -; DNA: TGTGCCAGCAGTTCGATTGCATTGTACGAGCAGTACTTC; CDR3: CASSSIALYEQYF
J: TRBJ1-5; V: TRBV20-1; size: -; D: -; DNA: TGCAGTGCTAGAATTAGCCAGGGTAGCAATCAGCCCCAGCATTTT; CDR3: CSARISQGSNQPQHF
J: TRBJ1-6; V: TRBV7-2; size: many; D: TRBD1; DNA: TGTGCCAGCAGCTTATGGGACAGGGGATTGTCACCCCTCCACTTT; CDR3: CASSLWDRGLSPLHF
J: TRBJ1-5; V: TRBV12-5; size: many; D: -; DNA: TGTGCTAGTGGTTTGATGACAGTCTATAGCAATCAGCCCCAGCATTTT; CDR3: CASGLMTVYSNQPQHF
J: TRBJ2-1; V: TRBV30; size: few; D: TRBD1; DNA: TGTGCCTGGAGTGTTCCCCCGGGACAGGGGGCAGGTGAGCAGTTCTTC; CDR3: CAWSVPPGQGAGEQFF
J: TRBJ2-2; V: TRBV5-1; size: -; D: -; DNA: TGCGCCAGCAGCTTGACGGGACGTATGAACACCGGGGAGCTGTTTTTT; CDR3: CASSLTGRMNTGELFF
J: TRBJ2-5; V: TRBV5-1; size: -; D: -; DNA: TGCGCCAGCAGCTTGGGAGGGAGGCGAGAGACCCAGTACTTC; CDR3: CASSLGGRRETQYF
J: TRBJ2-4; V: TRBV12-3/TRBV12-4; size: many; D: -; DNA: TGTGCCAGCAGTGATAGACAGACTAATAGCCGGGACATTCAGTACTTC; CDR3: CASSDRQTNSRDIQYF
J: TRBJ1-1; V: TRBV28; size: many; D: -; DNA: TGTGCCAGCAGCTACAGGGACACTGAAGCTTTCTTT; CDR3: CASSYRDTEAFF
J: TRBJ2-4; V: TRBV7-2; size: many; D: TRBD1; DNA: TGTGCCAGCAGCACGTACCGGGACAGGAAAAACATTCAGTACTTC; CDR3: CASSTYRDRKNIQYF
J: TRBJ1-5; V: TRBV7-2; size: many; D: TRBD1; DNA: TGTGCCAGCAGCTTAGTGGGGACAGGGGCTAGCAATCAGCCCCAGCATTTT; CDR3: CASSLVGTGASNQPQHF
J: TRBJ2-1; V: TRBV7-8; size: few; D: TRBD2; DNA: TGTGCCAGCAGCTTAGCGGGACTAGCGAGTTACAATGAGCAGTTCTTC; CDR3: CASSLAGLASYNEQFF
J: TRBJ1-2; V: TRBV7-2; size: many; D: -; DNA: TGTGCCAGCAGCTCGGACGTGAACTATGGCTACACCTTC; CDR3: CASSSDVNYGYTF
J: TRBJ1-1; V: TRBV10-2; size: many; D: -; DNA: TGCGCCAGCAGTGTAAGGATGAACACTGAAGCTTTCTTT; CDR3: CASSVRMNTEAFF